Given below is one T cell receptor (beta chain) in context. This sample stems from a study of blood T cell repertoires in COVID-19. Repertoires were generated with immunoSEQ multiplex PCR, while TCRdb's copy carries only in-frame clones and drops some. The table has 60,000 or so clones, 78% seen once. V was cut by 2 bases and J by 6 bases, with 10 bases left in between. The CDR3 totals 13 residues. Germline V gene data show CDR1 as MDHEN and CDR2 as SYDVKM. V is TRBV28 and J is TRBJ1-2; D possibly corresponds to TRBD1 (5 bases). This TCR was recovered from a human donor in a cohort sampled during active COVID-19. Source material: peripheral blood. The CDR3, as DNA: TGTGCCAGCAGTTTACCCCAGGGCCATGGCTACACCTTC. As protein: CASSLPQGHGYTF.